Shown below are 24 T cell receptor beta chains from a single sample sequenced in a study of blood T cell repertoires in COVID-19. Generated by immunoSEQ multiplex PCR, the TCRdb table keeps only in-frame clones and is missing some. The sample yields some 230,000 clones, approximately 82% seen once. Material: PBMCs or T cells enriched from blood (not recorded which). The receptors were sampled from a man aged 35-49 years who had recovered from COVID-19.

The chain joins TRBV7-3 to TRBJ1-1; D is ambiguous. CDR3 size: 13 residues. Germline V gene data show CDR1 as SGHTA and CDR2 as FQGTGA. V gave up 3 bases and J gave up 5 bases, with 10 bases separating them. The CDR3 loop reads CASSLGGSTEAFF. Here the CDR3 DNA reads TGTGCCAGCAGCTTGGGAGGGTCGACTGAAGCTTTCTTT.

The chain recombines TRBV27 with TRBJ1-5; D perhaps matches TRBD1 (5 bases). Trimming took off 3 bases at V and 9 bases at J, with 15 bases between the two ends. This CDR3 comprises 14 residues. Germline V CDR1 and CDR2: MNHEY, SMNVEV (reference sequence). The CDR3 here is CASSFSPGGAPQHF. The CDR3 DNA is TGTGCCAGCAGTTTCAGCCCCGGCGGGGCGCCCCAGCATTTT.

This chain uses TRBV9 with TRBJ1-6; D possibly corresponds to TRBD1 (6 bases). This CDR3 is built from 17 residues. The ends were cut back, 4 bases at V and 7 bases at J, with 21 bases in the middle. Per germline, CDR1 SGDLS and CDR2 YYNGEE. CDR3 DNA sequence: TGTGCCAGCAGCCCTGAGACAGGCAGGGGATGGAATTCACCCCTCCACTTT. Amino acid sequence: CASSPETGRGWNSPLHF.

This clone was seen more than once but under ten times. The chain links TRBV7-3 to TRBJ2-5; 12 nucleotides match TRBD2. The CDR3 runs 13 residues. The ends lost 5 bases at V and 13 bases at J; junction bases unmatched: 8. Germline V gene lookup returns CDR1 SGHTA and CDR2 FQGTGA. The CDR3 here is CASSATSGGYLYF. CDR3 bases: TGTGCCAGCAGCGCCACTAGCGGGGGGTACCTGTACTTC.

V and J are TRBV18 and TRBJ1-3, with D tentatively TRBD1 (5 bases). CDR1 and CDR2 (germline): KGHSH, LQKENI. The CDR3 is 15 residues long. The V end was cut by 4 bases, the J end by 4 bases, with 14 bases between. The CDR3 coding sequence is TGTGCCAGCTCACTTTCCAGGGAATCCGGAAACACCATATATTTT. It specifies CASSLSRESGNTIYF.

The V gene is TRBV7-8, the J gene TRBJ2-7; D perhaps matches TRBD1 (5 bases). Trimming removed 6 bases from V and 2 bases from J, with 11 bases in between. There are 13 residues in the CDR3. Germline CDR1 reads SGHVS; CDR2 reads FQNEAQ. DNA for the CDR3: TGTGCCAGCAGGCCTGCAGGGACCTACGAGCAGTACTTC. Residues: CASRPAGTYEQYF.

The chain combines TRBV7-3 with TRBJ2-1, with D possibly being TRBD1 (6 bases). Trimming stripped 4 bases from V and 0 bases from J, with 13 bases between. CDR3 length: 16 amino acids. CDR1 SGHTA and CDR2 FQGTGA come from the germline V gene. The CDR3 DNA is TGTGCCAGCAGCTCGGAGGCGGACAGCTCCTACAATGAGCAGTTCTTC. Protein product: CASSSEADSSYNEQFF.

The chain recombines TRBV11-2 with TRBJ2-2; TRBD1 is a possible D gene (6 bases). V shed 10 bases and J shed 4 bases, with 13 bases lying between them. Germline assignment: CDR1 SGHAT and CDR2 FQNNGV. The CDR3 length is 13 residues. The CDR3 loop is CATSGEGTGELFF. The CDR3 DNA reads TGTGCCACCTCAGGGGAAGGCACCGGGGAGCTGTTTTTT.

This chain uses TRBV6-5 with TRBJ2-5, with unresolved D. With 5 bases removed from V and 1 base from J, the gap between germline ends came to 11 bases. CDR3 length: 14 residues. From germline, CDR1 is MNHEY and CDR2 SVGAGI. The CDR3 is CASSPRHRQETQYF. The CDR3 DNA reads TGTGCCAGCAGTCCCCGACACCGCCAAGAGACCCAGTACTTC.

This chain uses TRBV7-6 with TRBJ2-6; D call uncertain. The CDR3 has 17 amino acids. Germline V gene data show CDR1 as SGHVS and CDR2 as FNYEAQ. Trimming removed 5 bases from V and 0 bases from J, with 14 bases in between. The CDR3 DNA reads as TGTGCCAGCAGCCCTGGTCCCTTCTACTCTGGGGCCAACGTCCTGACTTTC. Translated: CASSPGPFYSGANVLTF.

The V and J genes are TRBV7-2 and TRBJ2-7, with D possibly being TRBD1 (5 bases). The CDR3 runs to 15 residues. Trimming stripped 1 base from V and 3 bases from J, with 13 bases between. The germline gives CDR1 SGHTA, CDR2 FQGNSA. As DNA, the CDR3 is TGTGCCAGCAGCTTAGAAATAGGGGCCCACTACGAGCAGTACTTC. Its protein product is CASSLEIGAHYEQYF.

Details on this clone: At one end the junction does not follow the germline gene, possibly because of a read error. DNA for the CDR3: TGTGCCAGCAGCCTCGTGAGGGGACAGGGAGTTAAATCCTTC. Translated: CASSLVRGQGVKSF. The rearrangement uses TRBV3-1 (or the pseudogene TRBV3-2) and TRBJ2-7, with 9 bases fitting TRBD1. Germline V gene sequence: CDR1 LGHDT, CDR2 YNNKEL (reference sequence). The CDR3 is 14 residues long.

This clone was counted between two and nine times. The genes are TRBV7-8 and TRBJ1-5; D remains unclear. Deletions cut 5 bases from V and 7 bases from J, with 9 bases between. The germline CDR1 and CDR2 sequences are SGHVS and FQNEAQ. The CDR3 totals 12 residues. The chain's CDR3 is CASSPANQPQHF. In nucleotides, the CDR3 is TGTGCCAGCAGCCCCGCGAACCAGCCCCAGCATTTT.

CDR3 region: CAWSSQFNYGYTF. The CDR3 DNA is TGTGCCTGGAGTTCACAGTTTAACTATGGCTACACCTTC. The chain links TRBV30 to TRBJ1-2; D is uncertain. V was shortened by 2 bases and J by 1 base, with 8 bases between the two germline ends. CDR1 and CDR2 from the germline V gene are GTSNPN and SVGIG (reference sequence). This CDR3 has 13 amino acids.

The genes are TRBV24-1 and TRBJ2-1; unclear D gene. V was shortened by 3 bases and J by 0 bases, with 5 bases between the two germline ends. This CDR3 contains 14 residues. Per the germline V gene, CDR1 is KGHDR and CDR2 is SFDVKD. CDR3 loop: CATSDRSSYNEQFF. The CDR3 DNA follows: TGTGCCACCAGTGATCGGTCCTCCTACAATGAGCAGTTCTTC.

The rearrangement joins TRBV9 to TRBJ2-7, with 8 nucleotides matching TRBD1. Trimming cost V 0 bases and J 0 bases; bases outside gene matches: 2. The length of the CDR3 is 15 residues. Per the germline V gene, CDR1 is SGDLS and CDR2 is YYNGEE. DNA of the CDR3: TGTGCCAGCAGCGTAGGTCAGGGGGCCTCCTACGAGCAGTACTTC. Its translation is CASSVGQGASYEQYF. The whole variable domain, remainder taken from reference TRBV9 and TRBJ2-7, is DSGVTQTPKHLITATGQRVTLRCSPRSGDLSVYWYQQSLDQGLQFLIQYYNGEERAKGNILERFSAQQFPDLHSELNLSSLELGDSALYFCASSVGQGASYEQYFGPGTRLTVT.

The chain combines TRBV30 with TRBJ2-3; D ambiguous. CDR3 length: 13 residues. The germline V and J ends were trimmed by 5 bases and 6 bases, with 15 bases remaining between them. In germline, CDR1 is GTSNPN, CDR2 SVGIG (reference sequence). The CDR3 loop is CAWGQAATDTQYF. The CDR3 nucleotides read TGTGCCTGGGGTCAGGCCGCCACGGATACGCAGTATTTT.

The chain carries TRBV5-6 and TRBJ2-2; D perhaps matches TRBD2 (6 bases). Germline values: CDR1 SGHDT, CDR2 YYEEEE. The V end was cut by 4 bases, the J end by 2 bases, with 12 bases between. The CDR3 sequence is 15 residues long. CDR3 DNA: TGTGCCAGCAGCGGGAGGAGAAGCAACACCGGGGAGCTGTTTTTT. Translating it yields CASSGRRSNTGELFF.

This CDR3 reads CASSLNGQGQGAFF. As DNA, the CDR3 is TGTGCCAGCAGTTTAAACGGACAGGGGCAAGGGGCTTTCTTT. V usage is TRBV27 and J usage is TRBJ1-1, with 9 bases fitting TRBD1. With V trimmed by 2 bases and J by 11 bases, 9 bases remained unmatched. Germline CDR1 MNHEY, CDR2 SMNVEV (reference sequence). The CDR3 runs to 14 residues.

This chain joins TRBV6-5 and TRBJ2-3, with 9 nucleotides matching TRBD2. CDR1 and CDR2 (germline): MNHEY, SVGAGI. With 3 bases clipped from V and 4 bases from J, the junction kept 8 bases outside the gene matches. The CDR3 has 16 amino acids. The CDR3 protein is CASSYGSLAGPDTQYF. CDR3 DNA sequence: TGTGCCAGCAGTTATGGTTCACTAGCGGGCCCAGATACGCAGTATTTT.

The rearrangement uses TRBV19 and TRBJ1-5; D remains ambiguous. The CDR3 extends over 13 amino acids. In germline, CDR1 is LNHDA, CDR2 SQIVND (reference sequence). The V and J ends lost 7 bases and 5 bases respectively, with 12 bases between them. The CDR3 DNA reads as TGTGCCAGTACTCACAACCCCCATCAGCCCCAGCATTTT. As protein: CASTHNPHQPQHF.

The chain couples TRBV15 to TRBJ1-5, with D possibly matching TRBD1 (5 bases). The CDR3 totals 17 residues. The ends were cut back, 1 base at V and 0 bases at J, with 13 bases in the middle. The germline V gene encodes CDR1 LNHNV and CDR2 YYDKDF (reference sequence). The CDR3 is CATSRGGDRGSNQPQHF. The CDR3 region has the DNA TGTGCCACCAGCAGAGGGGGGGATAGAGGTAGCAATCAGCCCCAGCATTTT.

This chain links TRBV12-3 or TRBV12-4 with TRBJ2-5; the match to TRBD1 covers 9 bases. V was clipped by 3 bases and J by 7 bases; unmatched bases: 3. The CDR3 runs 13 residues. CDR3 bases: TGTGCCAGCAGTTTGGGGACAGGGTTGACCCAGTACTTC. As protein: CASSLGTGLTQYF.

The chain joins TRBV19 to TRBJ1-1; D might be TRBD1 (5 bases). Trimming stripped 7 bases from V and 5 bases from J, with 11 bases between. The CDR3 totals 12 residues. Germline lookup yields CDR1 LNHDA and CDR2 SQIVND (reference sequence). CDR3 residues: CASNRGMTEAFF. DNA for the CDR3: TGTGCCAGTAATAGGGGAATGACTGAAGCTTTCTTT.